This T cell receptor (beta chain) is drawn from a study of blood T cell repertoires in COVID-19. TCRdb's copy holds only in-frame clones and misses some; the assay was immunoSEQ multiplex PCR. The sample has over 85,000 clones, roughly nine tenths seen once. This CDR3 contains 13 residues. V lost 10 bases to trimming and J lost 3 bases; unmatched junction nucleotides: 8. Germline CDR1 and CDR2: SNHLY and FYNNEI. The rearrangement links TRBV2 to TRBJ2-7; 8 nucleotides align to TRBD2. The sequenced material came from peripheral blood. This TCR was recovered from a woman aged 45-65 years with COVID-19, enrolled during active disease. CDR3 sequence: CATNSGAFYEQYF. DNA for the CDR3: TGTGCCACTAATAGCGGGGCTTTCTACGAGCAGTACTTC. Based on the CDR3 plus reference TRBV2 and TRBJ2-7, the full variable domain is EPEVTQTPSHQVTQMGQEVILRCVPISNHLYFYWYRQILGQKVEFLVSFYNNEISEKSEIFDDQFSVERPDGSNFTLKIRSTKLEDSAMYFCATNSGAFYEQYFGPGTRLTVT.